The 27 T cell receptor beta chains in this list originate from one sample, sequenced in a study of T-cell memory formation after mild COVID-19. TCRdb passed the 5' RACE reads through MiXCR, listing each CDR3 protein once. In the table there are hundreds of thousands of distinct CDR3 sequences, less than 25% of which are singletons. The specimen sequenced was PBMCs or a T cell subset sorted from them (not recorded which). The receptors originated from an adult woman who had mild COVID-19 (a few samples of this study predate the infection). Cell type and time point are not known.

In this sample, this clonotype turned up many times. This chain uses TRBV18 with TRBJ2-1; no firm D call. Trimming removed 6 bases from V and 0 bases from J, with 15 bases in between. The CDR3 covers 16 residues. Germline V lookup: CDR1 KGHSH, CDR2 LQKENI. DNA for the CDR3: TGTGCCAGCTCCCGAGGAAGCGATAGCTCCTACAATGAGCAGTTCTTC. It is translated as CASSRGSDSSYNEQFF.

This clonotype showed up just a few times. The chain combines TRBV10-3 with TRBJ1-1; D may be TRBD1 (5 bases). Trimming took 4 bases from V and 6 from J, leaving 9 bases between them. The CDR3 has 12 residues. Germline CDR1 is ENHRY and CDR2 is SYGVKD. CDR3 in amino acids: CAISVGGAEAFF. DNA of the CDR3: TGTGCCATCAGTGTGGGAGGGGCTGAAGCTTTCTTT.

This clonotype has a count of ten or more. This chain uses TRBV12-3 or TRBV12-4 with TRBJ2-5; D is unclear. CDR3 size: 12 residues. Trimming took off 6 bases at V and 5 bases at J, with 10 bases between the two ends. The chain's CDR3 is CASSPPWETQYF. CDR3 nucleotide sequence: TGTGCCAGCAGCCCGCCGTGGGAGACCCAGTACTTC.

The rearrangement uses TRBV20-1 and TRBJ2-7, with D hard to call. This CDR3 region has 16 residues. Trimming took 0 bases from V and 2 from J, leaving 17 bases between them. Germline CDR1 reads DFQATT; CDR2 reads SNEGSKA (reference sequence). CDR3 nucleotides: TGCAGTGCTAGAGATTTATCTGGGCCATTTGCCTACGAGCAGTACTTC. Translated, it gives CSARDLSGPFAYEQYF.

This chain joins TRBV4-2 and TRBJ1-1; 7 nucleotides line up with TRBD1. This CDR3 has 17 residues. V was clipped by 5 bases and J by 11 bases; unmatched bases: 23. Germline loops: CDR1 LGHNA, CDR2 YNFKEQ. The CDR3 DNA sequence: TGTGCCAGCAGCACCCCACGACAGGGAAGGGGGGCCCAGAAGGCTTTCTTT. This sequence encodes CASSTPRQGRGAQKAFF.

This clonotype was counted only a few times. The CDR3 nucleotides are TGCGCCAGCAGTTATAGCGGGAGGGGGGCAGAGACCCAGTACTTC. Translating it yields CASSYSGRGAETQYF. The J gene is TRBJ2-5, the V gene TRBV10-2, with 11 bases aligning to TRBD2. This CDR3 has 15 amino acids. J lost 4 bases, V lost 5 bases, and 6 bases had no gene match. From germline, CDR1 is WSHSY and CDR2 SAAADI.

The CDR3 coding sequence is TGTGCCAGCAGTTTGGGAGAGATGAACACTGAAGCTTTCTTT. Translating gives CASSLGEMNTEAFF. This rearrangement joins TRBV12-3 or TRBV12-4 to TRBJ1-1; no definite D call. V was pared by 3 bases and J by 0 bases, with 8 bases between. The CDR3 extends over 14 amino acids.

In its sample, this clonotype was seen a few times. This chain connects TRBV24-1 to TRBJ2-1, with D tentatively TRBD2 (6 bases). V was trimmed by 4 bases and J by 12 bases, leaving 18 bases between them. The germline V gene encodes CDR1 KGHDR and CDR2 SFDVKD. CDR3 length: 14 amino acids. Here the CDR3 reads CATSDPVLAEAQFF. CDR3 DNA: TGTGCCACCAGTGACCCCGTATTAGCGGAGGCGCAGTTCTTC.

The chain links TRBV20-1 to TRBJ2-5, with TRBD1 matching over 8 bases. Germline V CDR1 and CDR2: DFQATT, SNEGSKA (reference sequence). This CDR3 is 14 amino acids long. The trim removed 5 bases at V and 2 bases at J, leaving 7 bases unmatched. CDR3 region: CSAVLGQGQETQYF. The CDR3 DNA reads TGCAGTGCTGTGTTAGGACAGGGACAAGAGACCCAGTACTTC.

This rearrangement joins TRBV7-9 to TRBJ2-5; no definite D call. Germline V gene data show CDR1 as SEHNR and CDR2 as FQNEAQ (reference sequence). The CDR3 extends over 12 amino acids. Trimming removed 2 bases at V and 3 bases at J, with 4 bases between. In DNA form, the CDR3 reads TGTGCCAGCAGCTTAAACGAAGAGACCCAGTACTTC. Protein: CASSLNEETQYF.

This clonotype was seen more than once but under ten times. The V call is TRBV7-6, the J call TRBJ2-1; 11 positions agree with TRBD2. CDR1 SGHVS and CDR2 FNYEAQ come from the germline V gene. Trimming took 1 base from V and 5 from J; bases not matched to a gene: 4. This CDR3 is built from 16 residues. CDR3 sequence: CASSLVSSGGNNEQFF. The DNA of the CDR3 is TGTGCCAGCAGCTTAGTGTCTAGCGGGGGGAACAATGAGCAGTTCTTC.

In this sample, this clonotype turned up a few times. In nucleotides, the CDR3 is TGTGCCAGCAGCTTAGGCAGTCCTAACTATGGCTACACCTTC. Translation gives CASSLGSPNYGYTF. This sequence joins TRBV7-9 and TRBJ1-2; D unclear. The CDR3 runs 14 residues. CDR1 is SEHNR, CDR2 FQNEAQ, per germline (reference sequence). Between the trimmed V and J ends, which lost 1 base and 0 bases, there was a span of 6 bases.

Points on this clonotype: Germline and junction disagree at one end, which may indicate a read error. The J gene is TRBJ2-1, the V gene TRBV24-1; D may correspond to TRBD1 or TRBD2 (7 bases each). The CDR3 loop spans 14 amino acids. Germline values: CDR1 KGHDR, CDR2 SFDVKD. CDR3 DNA: TGTGCCCCCAGGGGGGGCGGCTCTTACAATGAGCAGTTCTTC. Its translation is CAPRGGGSYNEQFF.

This clonotype turned up a few times. The chain recombines TRBV7-8 with TRBJ2-3, with unresolved D. The V end was cut by 2 bases, the J end by 6 bases, with 18 bases between. This CDR3 is 16 amino acids long. Germline V CDR1 and CDR2: SGHVS, FQNEAQ. The CDR3 loop is CASSLKRHHNTDTQYF. CDR3 DNA sequence: TGTGCCAGCAGCTTAAAACGACATCACAACACGGATACGCAGTATTTT.

The J gene is TRBJ1-2, the V gene TRBV5-1; no clear D gene. Looked up from germline, CDR1 is SGHRS and CDR2 is YFSETQ. V was trimmed by 1 base and J by 8 bases, leaving 15 bases between them. The length of the CDR3 is 14 residues. CDR3 nucleotide sequence: TGCGCCAGCAGCTTGTCCAGGACGGTTGAGGGCTACACCTTC. This translates into CASSLSRTVEGYTF. The full variable domain, in which reference TRBV5-1 and TRBJ1-2 provide the parts outside the CDR3, is KAGVTQTPRYLIKTRGQQVTLSCSPISGHRSVSWYQQTPGQGLQFLFEYFSETQRNKGNFPGRFSGRQFSNSRSEMNVSTLELGDSALYLCASSLSRTVEGYTFGSGTRLTVV.

This clonotype was observed a handful of times. The chain joins TRBV5-1 to TRBJ2-6, with 10 positions matching TRBD1. CDR1 is SGHRS and CDR2 is YFSETQ in the germline V gene. J gave up 3 bases and V 0 bases, and 3 bases lay outside the gene matches. CDR3 size: 17 residues. The CDR3 DNA sequence: TGCGCCAGCAGCTTGGCCGGGACAGGGGATGGGGCCAACGTCCTGACTTTC. Protein product: CASSLAGTGDGANVLTF.

This rearrangement joins TRBV19 to TRBJ1-1; the D is unclear. CDR1 is LNHDA, CDR2 SQIVND, per germline (reference sequence). CDR3 length: 17 amino acids. V was trimmed by 6 bases and J by 0 bases, leaving 20 bases between them. CDR3 DNA: TGTGCCAGTAGCTCCGACGGCTCTGGGATTATGAACACTGAAGCTTTCTTT. It encodes CASSSDGSGIMNTEAFF.

J is TRBJ2-4 and V is TRBV5-1, with TRBD2 matching over 7 bases. Germline values: CDR1 SGHRS, CDR2 YFSETQ. This CDR3 comprises 13 residues. J gave up 9 bases and V 1 base, and 4 bases lay outside the gene matches. This chain's CDR3 is CASSLTGRGIQYF. The CDR3 DNA reads as TGCGCCAGCAGCTTGACGGGGAGGGGCATTCAGTACTTC. Full variable domain (outside the CDR3, taken from reference TRBV5-1 and TRBJ2-4): KAGVTQTPRYLIKTRGQQVTLSCSPISGHRSVSWYQQTPGQGLQFLFEYFSETQRNKGNFPGRFSGRQFSNSRSEMNVSTLELGDSALYLCASSLTGRGIQYFGAGTRLSVL.

J is TRBJ2-7 and V is TRBV9; D may be TRBD1 or TRBD2 (5 bases each). Germline values: CDR1 SGDLS, CDR2 YYNGEE. The CDR3 has 14 amino acids. V dropped 3 bases and J dropped 0 bases, with 10 bases sitting between them. Written as DNA, the CDR3 is TGTGCCAGCAGCGCCGGGGACCGCTCCTACGAGCAGTACTTC. Its protein is CASSAGDRSYEQYF.

The chain combines TRBV5-1 with TRBJ2-7; 8 bases line up with TRBD1. V trimming: 4 bases; J trimming: 5 bases; junction bases outside the gene matches: 8. This CDR3 is built from 14 residues. The germline V gene has CDR1 SGHRS and CDR2 YFSETQ. The chain's CDR3 is CASSRIGQGDEQYF. CDR3 nucleotide sequence: TGCGCCAGCAGCCGAATCGGACAGGGTGACGAGCAGTACTTC. Variable domain in full (rest from reference TRBV5-1 and TRBJ2-7): KAGVTQTPRYLIKTRGQQVTLSCSPISGHRSVSWYQQTPGQGLQFLFEYFSETQRNKGNFPGRFSGRQFSNSRSEMNVSTLELGDSALYLCASSRIGQGDEQYFGPGTRLTVT.

The chain is built from TRBV4-3 and TRBJ2-3, with 11 nucleotides matching TRBD2. The CDR3 length is 16 residues. Trimming took 4 bases from V and 3 from J; bases not matched to a gene: 6. Germline V gives CDR1 LGHNA, CDR2 YSLEER. The CDR3 reads CASSPRLAGFTDTQYF. The CDR3 DNA sequence: TGCGCCAGCAGCCCCCGACTAGCGGGATTTACAGATACGCAGTATTTT.

The gene calls are TRBV29-1 and TRBJ2-1, with 8 bases aligning to TRBD1. CDR1 and CDR2 from the germline V gene are SQVTM and ANQGSEA. The CDR3 has 13 amino acids. V trimming: 5 bases; J trimming: 11 bases; junction bases outside the gene matches: 11. The CDR3 nucleotides are TGCAGCGTTACTACTTCAGGGGGCCGTAAGCAGTTCTTC. This codes for CSVTTSGGRKQFF.

This clonotype has more than one count but fewer than ten. This chain uses TRBV10-3 with TRBJ1-2; tentatively, D is TRBD1 (6 bases). Trimming left V 10 bases short and J 5 bases short, with 17 bases between. The CDR3 is made up of 13 amino acids. Germline values: CDR1 ENHRY, CDR2 SYGVKD. CDR3 coding DNA: TGTGCCACCGGTCAAGGGGGGCGGTATGGCTACACCTTC. Translation: CATGQGGRYGYTF.

The rearrangement links TRBV29-1 to TRBJ2-5; a possible D gene is TRBD1 (6 bases). V was trimmed by 7 bases and J by 1 base, leaving 13 bases between them. CDR3 length equals 13 residues. Germline CDR1 and CDR2: SQVTM and ANQGSEA. The CDR3 sequence: CSAEGDIQETQYF. The CDR3 nucleotides read TGCAGCGCCGAGGGGGACATCCAAGAGACCCAGTACTTC.

The chain joins TRBV4-2 to TRBJ1-6, with D possibly matching TRBD1 (5 bases). This CDR3 comprises 19 residues. The germline V and J ends were trimmed by 0 bases and 0 bases, with 15 bases remaining between them. The germline V gene encodes CDR1 LGHNA and CDR2 YNFKEQ. The CDR3 coding sequence is TGTGCCAGCAGCCAAGAATTGGGGGTTTCGAGCTCCTATAATTCACCCCTCCACTTT. The encoded protein is CASSQELGVSSSYNSPLHF.

The V and J genes are TRBV7-9 and TRBJ2-7; 9 bases agree with TRBD1. This CDR3 is built from 14 residues. Germline CDR1 and CDR2: SEHNR and FQNEAQ (reference sequence). V was clipped by 5 bases and J by 4 bases; unmatched bases: 6. CDR3 protein: CASSRGTGLYEQYF. In DNA, the CDR3 is TGTGCCAGCAGCCGAGGGACAGGGTTGTACGAGCAGTACTTC.

This clonotype appeared a few times. This rearrangement joins TRBV6-5 to TRBJ2-1; D gene unclear. CDR3 length: 14 residues. Germline values: CDR1 MNHEY, CDR2 SVGAGI. Trimming cost V 1 base and J 7 bases, with 11 bases left between them. DNA of the CDR3: TGTGCCAGCAGTTACTGGCCCGGACCGAATGAGCAGTTCTTC. Translation gives CASSYWPGPNEQFF.